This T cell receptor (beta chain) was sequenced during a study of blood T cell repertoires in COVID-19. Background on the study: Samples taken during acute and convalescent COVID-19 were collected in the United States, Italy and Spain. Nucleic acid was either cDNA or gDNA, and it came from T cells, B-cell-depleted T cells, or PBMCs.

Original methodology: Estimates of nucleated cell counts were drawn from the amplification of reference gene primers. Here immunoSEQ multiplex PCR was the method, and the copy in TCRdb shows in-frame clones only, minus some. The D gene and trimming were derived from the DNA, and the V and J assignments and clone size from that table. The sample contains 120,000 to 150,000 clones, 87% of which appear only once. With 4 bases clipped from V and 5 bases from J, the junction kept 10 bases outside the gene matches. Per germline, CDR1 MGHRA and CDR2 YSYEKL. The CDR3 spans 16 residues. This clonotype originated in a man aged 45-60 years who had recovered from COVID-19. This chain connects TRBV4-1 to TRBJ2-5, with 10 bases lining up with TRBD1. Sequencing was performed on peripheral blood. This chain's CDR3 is CASSPRQGAQGETQYF. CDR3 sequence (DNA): TGCGCCAGCAGCCCCAGACAGGGGGCGCAGGGGGAGACCCAGTACTTC.